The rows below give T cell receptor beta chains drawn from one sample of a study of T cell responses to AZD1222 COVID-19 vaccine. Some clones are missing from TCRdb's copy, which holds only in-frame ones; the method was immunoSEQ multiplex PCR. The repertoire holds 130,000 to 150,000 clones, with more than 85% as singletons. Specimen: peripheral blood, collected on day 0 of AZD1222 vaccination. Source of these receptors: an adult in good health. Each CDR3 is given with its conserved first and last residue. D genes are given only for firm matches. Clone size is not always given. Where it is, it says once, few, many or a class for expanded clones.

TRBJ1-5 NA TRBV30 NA TGTGCCTGGAGCGGTGGGGGGGCAGGGAATCAGCCCCAGCATTTT CAWSGGGAGNQPQHF
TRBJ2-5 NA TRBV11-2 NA TGTGCCAGCAGGCGCCTGGGTAGGGAGACCCAGTACTTC CASRRLGRETQYF
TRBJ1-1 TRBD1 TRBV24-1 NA TGTGCCACCAGTGAAACTAGACAGGGGAATTTCCCGAACACTGAAGCTTTCTTT CATSETRQGNFPNTEAFF
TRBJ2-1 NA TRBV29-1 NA TGCAGCGTTGATGCTGTGCCATCCTACAATGAGCAGTTCTTC CSVDAVPSYNEQFF
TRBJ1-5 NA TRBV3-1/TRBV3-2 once TGTGCCAGCAGCCAAGTGGGCCCCCGGTACAATCAGCCCCAGCATTTT CASSQVGPRYNQPQHF
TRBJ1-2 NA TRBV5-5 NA TGTGCCAGCAGCTTGGCCGTGACGGTCGTTCCCACATATGGCTACACCTTC CASSLAVTVVPTYGYTF
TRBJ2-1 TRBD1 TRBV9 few TGTGCCAGCAGCGTCTCCGGGACAGACAATAATGAGCAGTTCTTC CASSVSGTDNNEQFF
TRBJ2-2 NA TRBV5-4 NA TGTGCCAGCACAATAGACTCCACCGGGGAGCTGTTTTTT CASTIDSTGELFF
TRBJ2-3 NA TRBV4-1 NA TGCGCCAGCAGCCAAGATACCCCAGGGTTACGCACAGATACGCAGTATTTT CASSQDTPGLRTDTQYF
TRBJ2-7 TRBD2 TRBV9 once TGTGCCAGCAGCCCCCGACTAGCGGGATCCTACGAGCAGTACTTC CASSPRLAGSYEQYF
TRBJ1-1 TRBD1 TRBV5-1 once TGCGCCAGCAGCTACGGACAGGGGAACACTGAAGCTTTCTTT CASSYGQGNTEAFF
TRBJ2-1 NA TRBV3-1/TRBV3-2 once TGTGCCAGCAGCCAAGAATTGGGGCGAAGGAATGAGCAGTTCTTC CASSQELGRRNEQFF
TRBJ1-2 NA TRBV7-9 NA TGTGCCAGCAGCTTAGCGCCGGACAAACCCACGGAGGGCTACACCTTC CASSLAPDKPTEGYTF
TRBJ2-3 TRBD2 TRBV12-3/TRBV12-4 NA TGTGCCAGCATGACTAGCGGGATCGATACGCAGTATTTT CASMTSGIDTQYF
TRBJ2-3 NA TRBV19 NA TGTGCCAGTAGTTTCCGGGCTTCCCCTAGCACAGATACGCAGTATTTT CASSFRASPSTDTQYF
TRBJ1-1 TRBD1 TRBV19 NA TGTGCCAGTAGTGCTCGGACAGGGGCCACTGAAGCTTTCTTT CASSARTGATEAFF
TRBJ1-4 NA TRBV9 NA TGTGCCAGCAGCGTAGGTAATAGGGGTTATAATGAAAAACTGTTTTTT CASSVGNRGYNEKLFF
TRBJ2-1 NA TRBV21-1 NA TGTGCCAGCAGCGCATGTAGCGGGAGTTTGGGGAATGAGCAGTTCTTC CASSACSGSLGNEQFF
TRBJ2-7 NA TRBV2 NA TGTGCCAGCAGTGACCCTATGTACGAGCAGTACTTC CASSDPMYEQYF
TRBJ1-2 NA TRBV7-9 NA TGTGCCAGCAGCCCAGTGGGCTTAAAAGGGTTTGTGGACTATGGCTACACCTTC CASSPVGLKGFVDYGYTF
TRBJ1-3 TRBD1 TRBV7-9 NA TGTGCCAGCAGCTTAACAGGGGGCTCTGGAAACACCATATATTTT CASSLTGGSGNTIYF
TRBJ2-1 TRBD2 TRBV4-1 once TGCGCCAGCAGCCAAACCCTGGCGGGAGTTGCCTACAATGAGCAGTTCTTC CASSQTLAGVAYNEQFF
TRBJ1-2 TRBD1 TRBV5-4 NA TGTGCCAGCAGCCGGACAGGGGGCGACTATGGCTACACCTTC CASSRTGGDYGYTF
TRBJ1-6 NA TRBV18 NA TGTGCCAGCTCACCACGTCGGCAGAACAATTATAATTCACCCCTCCACTTT CASSPRRQNNYNSPLHF
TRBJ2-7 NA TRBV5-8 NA TGTGCCAGCAGCTCCCGCCCCTACGAGCAGTACTTC CASSSRPYEQYF
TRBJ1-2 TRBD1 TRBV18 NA TGTGCCAGCTCACCACCCGGACAGGGTGGCTATGGCTACACCTTC CASSPPGQGGYGYTF
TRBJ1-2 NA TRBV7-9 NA TGTGCCAGCAGCCTGAACCTTAACTATGGCTACACCTTC CASSLNLNYGYTF
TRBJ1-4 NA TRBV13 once TGTGCCAGCAGCTTAGGCCTGGGTCCTTGGGGAAAACTGTTTTTT CASSLGLGPWGKLFF
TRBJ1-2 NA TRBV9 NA TGTGCCAGCAGCTCTAGGGGGGAGAACTATGGCTACACCTTC CASSSRGENYGYTF
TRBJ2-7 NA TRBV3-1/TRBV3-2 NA TGTGCCAGCAGCAAACAGGGAAGTTCCTACGAGCAGTACTTC CASSKQGSSYEQYF
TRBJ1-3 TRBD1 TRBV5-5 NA TGTGCCAGCAGCTTGTTCCTGGGGACAGGGGCGAGTGGAAACACCATATATTTT CASSLFLGTGASGNTIYF
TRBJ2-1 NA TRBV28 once TGTGCCAGCAGTCAATTACCCCCCTTCCTGGGGGTTTCCTACAATGAGCAGTTCTTC CASSQLPPFLGVSYNEQFF
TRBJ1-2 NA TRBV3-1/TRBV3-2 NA TGTGCCAGCAGCCCCATTACCCTCTTGGATGGCTACACCTTC CASSPITLLDGYTF
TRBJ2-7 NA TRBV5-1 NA TGCGCCAGCAGCACGTCTCGGACTGCCTCCTACGAGCAGTACTTC CASSTSRTASYEQYF
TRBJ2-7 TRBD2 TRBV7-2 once TGTGCCAGCAGCTTAGGGCTAGCGGGGACCTACGAGCAGTACTTC CASSLGLAGTYEQYF
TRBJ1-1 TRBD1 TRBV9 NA TGTGCCAGCAGCCGAACTCCGGACAGGGCGGACACTGAAGCTTTCTTT CASSRTPDRADTEAFF
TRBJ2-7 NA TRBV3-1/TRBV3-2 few TGTGCCAGCAGCCCGTCGGCCTCCTACGAGCAGTACTTC CASSPSASYEQYF
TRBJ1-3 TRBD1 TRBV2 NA TGTGCCAGCAGTGGACAGGGTGGGCACACCATATATTTT CASSGQGGHTIYF
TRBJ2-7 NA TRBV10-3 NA TGTGCCATCAGTGAGAGGGAAGGTTCCTACGAGCAGTACTTC CAISEREGSYEQYF
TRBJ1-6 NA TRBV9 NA TGTGCCAGCAGCCCTACCCAAAATTCACCCCTCCACTTT CASSPTQNSPLHF